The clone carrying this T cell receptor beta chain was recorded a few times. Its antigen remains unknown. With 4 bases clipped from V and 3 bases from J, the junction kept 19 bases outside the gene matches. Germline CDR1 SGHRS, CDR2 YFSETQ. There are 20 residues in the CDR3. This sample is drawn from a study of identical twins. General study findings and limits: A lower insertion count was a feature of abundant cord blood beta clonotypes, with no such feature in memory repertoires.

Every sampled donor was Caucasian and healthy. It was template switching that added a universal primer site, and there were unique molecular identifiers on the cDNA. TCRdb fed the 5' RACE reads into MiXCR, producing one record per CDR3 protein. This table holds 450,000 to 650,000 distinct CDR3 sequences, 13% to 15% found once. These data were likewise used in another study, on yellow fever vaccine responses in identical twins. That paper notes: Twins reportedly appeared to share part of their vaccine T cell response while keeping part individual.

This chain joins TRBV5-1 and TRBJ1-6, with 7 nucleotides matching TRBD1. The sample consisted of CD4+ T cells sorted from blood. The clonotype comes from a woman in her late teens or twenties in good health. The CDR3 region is CASSPKFGINRDSYNSPLHF. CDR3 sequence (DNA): TGCGCCAGCAGCCCTAAATTCGGTATCAACCGGGACAGCTATAATTCACCCCTCCACTTT.